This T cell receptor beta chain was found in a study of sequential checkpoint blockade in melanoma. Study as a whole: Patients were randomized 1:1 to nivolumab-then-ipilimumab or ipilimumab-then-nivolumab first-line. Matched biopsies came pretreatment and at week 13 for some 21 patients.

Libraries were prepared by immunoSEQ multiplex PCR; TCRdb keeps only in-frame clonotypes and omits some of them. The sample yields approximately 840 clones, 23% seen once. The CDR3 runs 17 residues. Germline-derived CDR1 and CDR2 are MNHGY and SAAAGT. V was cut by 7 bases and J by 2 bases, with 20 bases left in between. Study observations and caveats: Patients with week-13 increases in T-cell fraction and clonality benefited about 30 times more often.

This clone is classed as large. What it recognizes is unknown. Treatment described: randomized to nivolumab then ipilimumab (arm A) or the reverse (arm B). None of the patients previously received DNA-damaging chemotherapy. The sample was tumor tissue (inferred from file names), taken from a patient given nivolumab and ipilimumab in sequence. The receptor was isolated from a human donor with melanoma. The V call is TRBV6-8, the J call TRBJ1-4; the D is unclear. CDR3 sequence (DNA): TGTGCCAGCACCTCTGGGTCGAGGTTCGGGACTAATGAAAAACTGTTTTTT. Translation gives CASTSGSRFGTNEKLFF.